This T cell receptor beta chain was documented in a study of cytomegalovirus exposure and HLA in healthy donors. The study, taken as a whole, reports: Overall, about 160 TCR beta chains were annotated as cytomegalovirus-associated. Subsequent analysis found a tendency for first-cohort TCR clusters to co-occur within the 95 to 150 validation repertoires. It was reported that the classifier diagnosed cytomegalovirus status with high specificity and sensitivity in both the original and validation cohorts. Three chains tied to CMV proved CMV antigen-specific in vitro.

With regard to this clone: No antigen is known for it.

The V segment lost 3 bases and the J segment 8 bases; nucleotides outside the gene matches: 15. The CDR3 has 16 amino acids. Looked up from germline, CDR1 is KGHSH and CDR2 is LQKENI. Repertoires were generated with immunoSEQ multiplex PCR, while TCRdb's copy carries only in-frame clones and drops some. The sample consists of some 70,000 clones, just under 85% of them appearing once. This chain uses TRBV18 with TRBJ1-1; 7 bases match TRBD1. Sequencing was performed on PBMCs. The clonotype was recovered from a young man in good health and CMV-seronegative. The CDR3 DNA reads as TGTGCCAGCTCACCTTTAGCCGGGACAGCGCTTCGGGAAGCTTTCTTT. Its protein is CASSPLAGTALREAFF. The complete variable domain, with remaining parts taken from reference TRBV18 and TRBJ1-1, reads NAGVMQNPRHLVRRRGQEARLRCSPMKGHSHVYWYRQLPEEGLKFMVYLQKENIIDESGMPKERFSAEFPKEGPSILRIQQVVRGDSAAYFCASSPLAGTALREAFFGQGTRLTVV.